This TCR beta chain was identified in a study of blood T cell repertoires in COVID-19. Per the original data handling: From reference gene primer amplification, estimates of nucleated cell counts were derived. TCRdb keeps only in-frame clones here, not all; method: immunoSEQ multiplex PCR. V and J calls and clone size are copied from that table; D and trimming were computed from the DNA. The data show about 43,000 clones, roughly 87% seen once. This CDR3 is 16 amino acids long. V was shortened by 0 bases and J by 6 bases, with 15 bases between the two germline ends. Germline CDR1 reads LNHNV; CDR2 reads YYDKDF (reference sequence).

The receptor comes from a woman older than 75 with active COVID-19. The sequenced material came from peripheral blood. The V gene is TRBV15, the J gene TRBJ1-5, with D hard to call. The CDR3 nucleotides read TGTGCCACCAGCAGAGAGCGACATACACGGGGTCAGCCCCAGCATTTT. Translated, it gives CATSRERHTRGQPQHF. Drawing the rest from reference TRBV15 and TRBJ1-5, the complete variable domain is DAMVIQNPRYQVTQFGKPVTLSCSQTLNHNVMYWYQQKSSQAPKLLFHYYDKDFNNEADTPDNFQSRRPNTSFCFLDIRSPGLGDTAMYLCATSRERHTRGQPQHFGDGTRLSIL.